These 17 T cell receptor beta chains were sequenced from one sample in a study of T cell responses to AZD1222 COVID-19 vaccine. The assay was immunoSEQ multiplex PCR, and TCRdb's table has in-frame clones only and misses some. Here the sample spans just over 80,000 clones, 90% being singletons. The sequenced sample was peripheral blood, obtained on day 0 of AZD1222 vaccination. Receptors originate from an adult in good health.

This clone was recorded once. V is TRBV6-2 or TRBV6-3 and J is TRBJ1-1; 8 bases line up with TRBD1. The CDR3 consists of 16 residues. Germline V gives CDR1 MNHEY, CDR2 SVGEGT. J lost 7 bases, V lost 0 bases, and 10 bases had no gene match. The CDR3 spells CASSYSSPQGAGEAFF. CDR3 DNA: TGTGCCAGCAGTTACTCATCGCCCCAGGGGGCGGGTGAAGCTTTCTTT.

Here the CDR3 reads CASSRDRDYGYTF. The CDR3 bases are TGTGCCAGCAGTAGGGACAGGGATTATGGCTACACCTTC. The rearrangement joins TRBV12-3 or TRBV12-4 to TRBJ1-2; 9 bases are shared with TRBD1. CDR3 length: 13 amino acids. V dropped 5 bases and J dropped 5; count of bases not matched to a gene: 3.

The chain combines TRBV30 with TRBJ2-2; maybe TRBD2 (5 bases). The V end lost 7 bases, the J end lost 0 bases, and 12 bases lay between the germline ends. This CDR3 spans 14 amino acids. CDR1 and CDR2 (germline): GTSNPN, SVGIG (reference sequence). This CDR3 is CALNPGSNTGELFF. CDR3 coding DNA: TGTGCCTTAAACCCGGGGTCGAACACCGGGGAGCTGTTTTTT.

The chain is built from TRBV5-6 and TRBJ2-1; 9 bases are a match to TRBD1. Unmatched junction bases numbered 2, after V lost 0 bases and J lost 4 bases. The CDR3 contains 15 residues. The germline V gene has CDR1 SGHDT and CDR2 YYEEEE. CDR3 loop: CASSLGTGAYNEQFF. The CDR3 DNA sequence: TGTGCCAGCAGCTTGGGGACAGGGGCGTACAATGAGCAGTTCTTC. The whole variable domain, remainder taken from reference TRBV5-6 and TRBJ2-1, is DAGVTQSPTHLIKTRGQQVTLRCSPKSGHDTVSWYQQALGQGPQFIFQYYEEEERQRGNFPDRFSGHQFPNYSSELNVNALLLGDSALYLCASSLGTGAYNEQFFGPGTRLTVL.

This chain connects TRBV28 to TRBJ2-1, with D perhaps matching TRBD2 (5 bases). V gave up 8 bases and J gave up 6 bases, with 14 bases separating them. The CDR3 totals 13 residues. Germline V gene sequence: CDR1 MDHEN, CDR2 SYDVKM. CDR3 DNA: TGTGCCAGCTCAGTAGGGAGTGTCAATGAGCAGTTCTTC. It is translated as CASSVGSVNEQFF.

The J gene is TRBJ1-2, the V gene TRBV2; D might be TRBD1 (5 bases). Germline CDR1 and CDR2: SNHLY and FYNNEI. V lost 2 bases, J lost 2 bases, and 12 bases lay in between. The CDR3 is 15 residues long. The CDR3 nucleotides are TGTGCCAGCAGTGAATTTACAGGAGCGAACTATGGCTACACCTTC. Translation gives CASSEFTGANYGYTF. Combining the CDR3 with reference TRBV2 and TRBJ1-2 gives the whole variable domain EPEVTQTPSHQVTQMGQEVILRCVPISNHLYFYWYRQILGQKVEFLVSFYNNEISEKSEIFDDQFSVERPDGSNFTLKIRSTKLEDSAMYFCASSEFTGANYGYTFGSGTRLTVV.

The rearrangement uses TRBV9 and TRBJ2-7; D is perhaps TRBD1 (6 bases). The V and J ends lost 0 bases and 6 bases respectively, with 10 bases between them. The CDR3 runs 13 residues. Germline-derived CDR1 and CDR2 are SGDLS and YYNGEE. The CDR3 loop is CASSVGGTTEQYF. The CDR3 bases are TGTGCCAGCAGCGTAGGAGGGACAACCGAGCAGTACTTC.

This clone turned up a few times. The CDR3 coding sequence is TGTGCCAGCAGTTTTGAAGACATGAACACTGAAGCTTTCTTT. Translated, it gives CASSFEDMNTEAFF. This chain uses TRBV28 with TRBJ1-1; D is unclear. The CDR3 runs to 14 residues. Trimming left V 3 bases short and J 0 bases short, with 8 bases between. Germline V gene sequence: CDR1 MDHEN, CDR2 SYDVKM.

V is TRBV4-3 and J is TRBJ1-2; D is ambiguous. Per the germline V gene, CDR1 is LGHNA and CDR2 is YSLEER. The germline V and J ends were trimmed by 1 base and 5 bases, with 11 bases remaining between them. This CDR3 is built from 14 residues. The CDR3 sequence is CASSQVGGKYGYTF. The CDR3 nucleotides read TGCGCCAGCAGCCAAGTTGGTGGGAAGTATGGCTACACCTTC.

The chain combines TRBV19 with TRBJ1-5, with unresolved D. Germline V gene lookup returns CDR1 LNHDA and CDR2 SQIVND (reference sequence). This CDR3 is built from 12 residues. V dropped 1 base and J dropped 7 bases, with 5 bases sitting between them. The CDR3 DNA follows: TGTGCCAGTAGTATAGGGCGACAGCCCCAGCATTTT. Translation gives CASSIGRQPQHF.

The rearrangement joins TRBV7-9 to TRBJ2-7, with a weak D call TRBD2 (5 bases). Germline CDR1 is SEHNR and CDR2 is FQNEAQ (reference sequence). The CDR3 has 13 amino acids. The V gene lost 5 bases and the J gene lost 2 bases, with 10 bases spanning the gap. In DNA, the CDR3 is TGTGCCAGCAGCCTCGGGGTGGCCTACGAGCAGTACTTC. Encoded protein: CASSLGVAYEQYF.

The chain employs TRBV28 and TRBJ1-6; D ambiguous. Germline CDR1 MDHEN, CDR2 SYDVKM. There are 16 residues in the CDR3. Between the trimmed V and J ends, which lost 3 bases and 5 bases, there was a span of 14 bases. The CDR3 sequence: CASSLSDPPDNSPLHF. The CDR3 nucleotides are TGTGCCAGCAGTTTGTCGGATCCTCCGGATAATTCACCCCTCCACTTT.

The chain recombines TRBV11-3 with TRBJ2-2, with D uncertain. Germline V gene sequence: CDR1 SGHNT, CDR2 YENEEA. The CDR3 consists of 12 residues. V lost 11 bases and J 7 bases, leaving 14 bases between the germline ends. In DNA form, the CDR3 reads TGTGCCTGCCCTGGCCCCCGCGGGGAGCTGTTTTTT. Its translation: CACPGPRGELFF.

This clone has just a few counts. The chain links TRBV18 to TRBJ1-1; no firm D call. Germline V gives CDR1 KGHSH, CDR2 LQKENI. The CDR3 runs 15 residues. Trimming cost V 8 bases and J 0 bases, with 16 bases left between them. CDR3 in amino acids: CASLKRGSMNTEAFF. The CDR3 DNA follows: TGTGCCAGCCTAAAAAGAGGTTCCATGAACACTGAAGCTTTCTTT.

CDR3 DNA: TGTGCCAGCATTGGGCTACGACCTGAAGCTTTCTTT. Encoded protein: CASIGLRPEAFF. The chain has TRBV6-5 and TRBJ1-1, with no clear D. Germline values: CDR1 MNHEY, CDR2 SVGAGI. The CDR3 contains 12 residues. With 7 bases removed from V and 6 bases from J, the gap between germline ends came to 12 bases.

CDR3: CASSLGAGRYNEQFF. For the CDR3, the DNA is TGCGCCAGCAGCTTGGGGGCGGGCCGTTACAATGAGCAGTTCTTC. This chain joins TRBV5-1 and TRBJ2-1; D is perhaps TRBD2 (5 bases). Germline assignment: CDR1 SGHRS and CDR2 YFSETQ. With 0 bases removed from V and 4 bases from J, the gap between germline ends came to 11 bases. This CDR3 has 15 residues.

The chain couples TRBV9 to TRBJ1-2; D might be TRBD1 (6 bases). CDR1 and CDR2 (germline): SGDLS, YYNGEE. CDR3 length equals 16 residues. Trimming removed 0 bases at V and 4 bases at J, with 16 bases between. CDR3 DNA sequence: TGTGCCAGCAGCGTAGAACGGGGGCAGTTAAGCTATGGCTACACCTTC. This encodes CASSVERGQLSYGYTF.